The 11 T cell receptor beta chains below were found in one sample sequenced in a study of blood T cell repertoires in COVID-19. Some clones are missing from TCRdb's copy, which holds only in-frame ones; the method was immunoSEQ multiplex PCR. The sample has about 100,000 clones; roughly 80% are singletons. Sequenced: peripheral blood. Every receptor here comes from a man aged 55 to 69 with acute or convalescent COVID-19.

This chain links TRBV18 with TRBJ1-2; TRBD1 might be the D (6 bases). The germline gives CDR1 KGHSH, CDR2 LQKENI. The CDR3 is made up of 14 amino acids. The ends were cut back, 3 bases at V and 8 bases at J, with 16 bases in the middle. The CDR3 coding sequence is TGTGCCAGCTCACCGCCACAGGGCCTGGAGGGCTACACCTTC. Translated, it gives CASSPPQGLEGYTF.

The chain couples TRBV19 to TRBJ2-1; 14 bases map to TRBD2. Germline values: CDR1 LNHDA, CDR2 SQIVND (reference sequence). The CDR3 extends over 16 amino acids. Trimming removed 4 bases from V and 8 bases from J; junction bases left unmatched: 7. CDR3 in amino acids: CASSTQTSGRADEQFF. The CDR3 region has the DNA TGTGCCAGTAGTACGCAGACTAGCGGGAGGGCGGATGAGCAGTTCTTC.

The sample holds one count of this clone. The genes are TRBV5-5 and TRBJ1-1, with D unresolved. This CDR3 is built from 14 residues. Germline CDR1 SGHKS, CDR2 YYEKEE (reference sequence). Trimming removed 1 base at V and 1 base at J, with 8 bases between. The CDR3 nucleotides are TGTGCCAGCAGCTTGCTACTAGCGAACACTGAAGCTTTCTTT. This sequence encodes CASSLLLANTEAFF.

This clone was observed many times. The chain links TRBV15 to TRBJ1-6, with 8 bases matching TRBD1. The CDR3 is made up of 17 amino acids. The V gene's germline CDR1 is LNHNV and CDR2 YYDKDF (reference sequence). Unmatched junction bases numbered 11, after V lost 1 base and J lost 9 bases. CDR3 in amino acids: CATSRGGVQGAISPLHF. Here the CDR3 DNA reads TGTGCCACCAGCAGAGGAGGGGTTCAGGGGGCGATTTCACCCCTCCACTTT.

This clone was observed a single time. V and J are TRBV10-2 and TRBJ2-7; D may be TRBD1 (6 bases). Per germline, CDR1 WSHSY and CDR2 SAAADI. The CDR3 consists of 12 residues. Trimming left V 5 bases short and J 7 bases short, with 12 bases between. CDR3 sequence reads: CASSRQVQEQYF. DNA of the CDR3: TGCGCCAGCAGTAGACAGGTACAAGAGCAGTACTTC.

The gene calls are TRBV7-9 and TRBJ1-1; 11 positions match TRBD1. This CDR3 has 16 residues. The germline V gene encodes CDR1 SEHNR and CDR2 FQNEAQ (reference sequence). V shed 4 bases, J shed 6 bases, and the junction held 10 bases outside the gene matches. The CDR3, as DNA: TGTGCCAGCAGCTCGGGACAGGGGGTTTTGGGGGCTGAAGCTTTCTTT. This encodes CASSSGQGVLGAEAFF.

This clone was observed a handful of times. The CDR3 DNA follows: TGTGCCAGCAGCTTGGGGGACAGCTCTAGATACTACGAGCAGTACTTC. Translating gives CASSLGDSSRYYEQYF. This rearrangement joins TRBV11-1 to TRBJ2-7; 7 nucleotides line up with TRBD1. The length of the CDR3 is 16 residues. Germline V gene data show CDR1 as SGHAT and CDR2 as FQDESV (reference sequence). V trimming: 3 bases; J trimming: 3 bases; junction bases outside the gene matches: 11. The entire variable domain, with the rest obtained from reference TRBV11-1 and TRBJ2-7, is as follows: EAEVAQSPRYKITEKSQAVAFWCDPISGHATLYWYRQILGQGPELLVQFQDESVVDDSQLPKDRFSAERLKGVDSTLKIQPAELGDSAMYLCASSLGDSSRYYEQYFGPGTRLTVT.

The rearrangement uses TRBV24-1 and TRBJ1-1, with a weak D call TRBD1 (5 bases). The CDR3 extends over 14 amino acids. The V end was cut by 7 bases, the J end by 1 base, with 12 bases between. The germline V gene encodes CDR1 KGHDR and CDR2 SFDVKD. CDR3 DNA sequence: TGTGCCACCAGACATGGACACCAGAACACTGAAGCTTTCTTT. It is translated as CATRHGHQNTEAFF.

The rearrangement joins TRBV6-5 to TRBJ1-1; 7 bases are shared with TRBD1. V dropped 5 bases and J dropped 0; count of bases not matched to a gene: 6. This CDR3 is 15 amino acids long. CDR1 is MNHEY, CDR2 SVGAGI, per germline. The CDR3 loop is CASSIPGQLNTEAFF. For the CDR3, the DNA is TGTGCCAGCAGTATCCCGGGACAGCTGAACACTGAAGCTTTCTTT.

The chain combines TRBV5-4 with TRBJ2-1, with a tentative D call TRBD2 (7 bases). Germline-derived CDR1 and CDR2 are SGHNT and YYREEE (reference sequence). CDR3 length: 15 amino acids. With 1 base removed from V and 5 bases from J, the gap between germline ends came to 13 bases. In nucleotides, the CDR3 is TGTGCCAGCAGCTTGCGAGGGGGGGGCCACAATGAGCAGTTCTTC. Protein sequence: CASSLRGGGHNEQFF.

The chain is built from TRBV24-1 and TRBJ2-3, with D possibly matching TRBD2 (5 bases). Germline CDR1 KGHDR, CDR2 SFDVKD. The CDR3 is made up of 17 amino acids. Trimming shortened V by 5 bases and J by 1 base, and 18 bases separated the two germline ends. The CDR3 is CATSGFFSARGTDTQYF. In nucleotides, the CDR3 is TGTGCCACCAGTGGATTCTTTAGCGCCCGCGGCACAGATACGCAGTATTTT.